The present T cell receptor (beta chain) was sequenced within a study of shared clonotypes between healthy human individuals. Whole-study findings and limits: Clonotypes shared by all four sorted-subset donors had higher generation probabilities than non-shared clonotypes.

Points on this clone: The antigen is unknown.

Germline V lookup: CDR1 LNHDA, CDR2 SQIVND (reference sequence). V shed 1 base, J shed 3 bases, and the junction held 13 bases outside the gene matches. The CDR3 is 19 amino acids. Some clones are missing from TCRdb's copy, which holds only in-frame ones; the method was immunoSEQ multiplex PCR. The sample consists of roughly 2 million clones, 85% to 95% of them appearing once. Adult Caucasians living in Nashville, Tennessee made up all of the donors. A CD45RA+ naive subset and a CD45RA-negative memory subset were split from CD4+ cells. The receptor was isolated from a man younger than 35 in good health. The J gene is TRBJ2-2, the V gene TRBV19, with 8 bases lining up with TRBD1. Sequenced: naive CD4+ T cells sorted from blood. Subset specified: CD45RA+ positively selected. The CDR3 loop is CASSIVAGGFLIDTGELFF. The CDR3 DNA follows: TGTGCCAGTAGTATAGTTGCAGGGGGCTTTTTAATTGACACCGGGGAGCTGTTTTTT.